These T cell receptor beta chains were read from a single sample in a study of blood T cell repertoires in COVID-19. Sequencing used immunoSEQ multiplex PCR; TCRdb keeps in-frame clones, though not all of them. In the table there are 95,000 to 150,000 clones, roughly 77% of which are singletons. Sequencing input: peripheral blood. The receptor set was obtained from a man aged 60-69 years with active or convalescent COVID-19. Both conserved end residues are part of each CDR3. The order of the fields is clone size, CDR3 length, V gene, D gene, J gene, CDR3 DNA, CDR3 protein. A D gene is named only where the DNA matches it firmly. Part of the rows lack a size; the others show once, few, many or a class for expanded clones.

once	16	TRBV18	NA	TRBJ2-1	TGTGCCAGCTCACCTGTAGCGGTGACGGGGTACAATGAGCAGTTCTTC	CASSPVAVTGYNEQFF
NA	14	TRBV9	TRBD2	TRBJ2-7	TGTGCCAGCAGCGTAAGCCCTAGCGGGGGCGAGCAGTACTTC	CASSVSPSGGEQYF
NA	11	TRBV12-3/TRBV12-4	NA	TRBJ2-3	TGTGCCAGCAGTAACGGAGATACGCAGTATTTT	CASSNGDTQYF
NA	15	TRBV9	NA	TRBJ2-3	TGTGCCAGCAGCGTAGTTTCAGGGAGCACAGATACGCAGTATTTT	CASSVVSGSTDTQYF
NA	17	TRBV4-1	TRBD1	TRBJ2-7	TGCGCCAGCAGCCGTGGGACAGGTTCTCACCTCCCCTACGAGCAGTACTTC	CASSRGTGSHLPYEQYF
NA	19	TRBV3-1/TRBV3-2	NA	TRBJ2-3	TGTGCCAGCAGCCAAGTGGTTGGAGCCGGGACTGCAAATATGGATACGCAGTATTTT	CASSQVVGAGTANMDTQYF
few	16	TRBV10-3	TRBD2	TRBJ2-7	TGTGCCATCAGACCCGGGACTAGCGGGAGCAGCGACGAGCAGTACTTC	CAIRPGTSGSSDEQYF
NA	16	TRBV4-1	NA	TRBJ2-2	TGCGCCAGCAGCCAAGTATTCAGGGCGAACACCGGGGAGCTGTTTTTT	CASSQVFRANTGELFF
few	14	TRBV5-1	NA	TRBJ1-1	TGCGCCAGCAGCCCTGGTGGCAGGAACACTGAAGCTTTCTTT	CASSPGGRNTEAFF
NA	19	TRBV18	NA	TRBJ1-5	TGTGCCAGCTCACAAACCTCCGAGGCAAAAAAAAATGGCAATCAGCCCCAGCATTTT	CASSQTSEAKKNGNQPQHF
NA	15	TRBV4-3	TRBD1	TRBJ2-7	TGCGCCAGCAGCCAAGGGACAGGGGGCGTCGACGAGCAGTACTTC	CASSQGTGGVDEQYF
NA	13	TRBV7-9	NA	TRBJ2-7	TGTGCCAGCAGCCGGGACAACGCCCACGAGCAGTACTTC	CASSRDNAHEQYF
NA	16	TRBV27	TRBD2	TRBJ2-3	TGTGCCAGCAGTTTAATCCCTAGCGGGAGTACAGATACGCAGTATTTT	CASSLIPSGSTDTQYF
NA	16	TRBV9	TRBD1	TRBJ1-1	TGTGCCAGCAGCCCTTACACAGGGGGCTTCGACACTGAAGCTTTCTTT	CASSPYTGGFDTEAFF
NA	15	TRBV19	TRBD1	TRBJ2-7	TGTGCCAGTAGTGGATTCGACAGGGGCGTTTTCCAGCAGTACTTC	CASSGFDRGVFQQYF
NA	14	TRBV9	NA	TRBJ1-2	TGTGCCAGCAGCGTAGATTCGGGAGGCGGTGGCTACACCTTC	CASSVDSGGGGYTF
once	15	TRBV7-9	TRBD2	TRBJ2-7	TGTGCCAGCAGCTCCCTAGCGGGAGTAGGCTACGAGCAGTACTTC	CASSSLAGVGYEQYF
NA	12	TRBV18	NA	TRBJ1-4	TGTGCCAGCTCACCAGAGGCAGGGAAACTGTTTTTT	CASSPEAGKLFF
NA	17	TRBV5-5	NA	TRBJ2-6	TGTGCCAGCAGCTTGGCCCTGGGGGCGAGTGGGGCCAACGTCCTGACTTTC	CASSLALGASGANVLTF
NA	16	TRBV5-1	TRBD1	TRBJ2-2	TGCGCCAGCAGCTTGGCGGGGACAGGGCCCACCGGGGAGCTGTTTTTT	CASSLAGTGPTGELFF
NA	14	TRBV6-1	NA	TRBJ2-3	TGTGCCAGCAGTGACCTCCGCGAGGGCGATACGCAGTATTTT	CASSDLREGDTQYF
NA	14	TRBV4-2	TRBD2	TRBJ2-1	TGTGCCAGCAGCCCCTGGACTAGTCTCAATGAGCAGTTCTTC	CASSPWTSLNEQFF
NA	13	TRBV4-3	TRBD1	TRBJ2-7	TGCGCCAGCAGCCAAGGACAGGGTGGCGAGCAGTACTTC	CASSQGQGGEQYF
NA	14	TRBV18	NA	TRBJ1-1	TGTGCCAGCTCACCACCGGCCGTGAACACTGAAGCTTTCTTT	CASSPPAVNTEAFF
NA	15	TRBV7-8	NA	TRBJ1-5	TGTGCCAGCAGCTTGGGAAGGGGCGGCGGTCAGCCCCAGCATTTT	CASSLGRGGGQPQHF
NA	13	TRBV29-1	TRBD1	TRBJ2-5	TGCAGCGGGGGACAGGGGGAAAAAGAGACCCAGTACTTC	CSGGQGEKETQYF
NA	14	TRBV18	TRBD2	TRBJ2-7	TGTGCCACCTCCGAATTAGCGGGAGTAGGCGAGCAGTACTTC	CATSELAGVGEQYF
once	16	TRBV28	NA	TRBJ2-2	TGTGCCAGCAGATTCTCAGGGCAGTCGAACACCGGGGAGCTGTTTTTT	CASRFSGQSNTGELFF
once	16	TRBV6-2/TRBV6-3	NA	TRBJ2-3	TGTGCCAGCAGTTACGGAGCGGCCCTAGGCACAGATACGCAGTATTTT	CASSYGAALGTDTQYF
NA	13	TRBV5-8	NA	TRBJ2-7	TGTGCCAGCAGCTCCGGGTTTTCCTACGAGCAGTACTTC	CASSSGFSYEQYF
NA	16	TRBV5-4	TRBD2	TRBJ2-3	TGTGCCAGCAGCTCGAGGACTAGCGGAAGCACAGATACGCAGTATTTT	CASSSRTSGSTDTQYF
NA	16	TRBV21-1	NA	TRBJ1-6	TGTGCCAGCAGCAAAGAGGGAGGGGGTAATGATTCACCCCTCCACTTT	CASSKEGGGNDSPLHF
NA	14	TRBV18	TRBD1	TRBJ1-2	TGTGCCAGCTCGACCGGGACAGGGGGGAATGGCTACACCTTC	CASSTGTGGNGYTF
once	19	TRBV4-1	NA	TRBJ2-1	TGCGCCAGCAGCCTCGCCCGCCGCGAAATAGCGGAAAGGATAAATGAGCAGTTCTTC	CASSLARREIAERINEQFF
NA	16	TRBV2	TRBD2	TRBJ2-7	TGTGCCAGCAGCCTAAGGGGGCGGGAGGGACGGTCCGAGCAGTACTTC	CASSLRGREGRSEQYF
NA	13	TRBV5-6	NA	TRBJ1-2	TGTGCCAGCAGCTTGCCCCCAGGCCGTGGGTACACCTTC	CASSLPPGRGYTF
NA	15	TRBV6-4	TRBD1	TRBJ1-6	TGTGCCAGCAAGGGAAGCAAGGACAGGGCTTCACCCCTCCACTTT	CASKGSKDRASPLHF
NA	15	TRBV5-1	TRBD1	TRBJ1-2	TGCGCCAGCAGCTCGCCGGGACAGGGGCTCTATGGCTACACCTTC	CASSSPGQGLYGYTF
NA	17	TRBV4-3	TRBD2	TRBJ2-1	TGCGCCAGCAGCCAATCTAATGCGGGAGGGATCTACAATGAGCAGTTCTTC	CASSQSNAGGIYNEQFF
NA	16	TRBV29-1	TRBD2	TRBJ2-3	TGCAGCGTTACCAAATCGACTAGCGGGAGCCCAGATACGCAGTATTTT	CSVTKSTSGSPDTQYF
NA	15	TRBV27	TRBD1	TRBJ2-5	TGTGCCAGCACCGGGAACGGACAGGGTGAAGAGACCCAGTACTTC	CASTGNGQGEETQYF
once	18	TRBV4-2	TRBD1	TRBJ2-7	TGTGCCAGCAGCCAAGTGGGACAGGGAGGGGTTAGATCCTACGAGCAGTACTTC	CASSQVGQGGVRSYEQYF
NA	14	TRBV28	NA	TRBJ1-5	TGTGCCAGCAAAATCAGTCATAGCAATCAGCCCCAGCATTTT	CASKISHSNQPQHF
once	14	TRBV30	NA	TRBJ1-2	TGTGCCTGGAGTGTTGGAGGGGCGAATTTTGGCTACACCTTC	CAWSVGGANFGYTF
few	17	TRBV5-1	TRBD2	TRBJ2-2	TGCGCCAGCAGCTCCTCCTTGACTAGCGGGAGTATCCGGGAGCTGTTTTTT	CASSSSLTSGSIRELFF
NA	19	TRBV19	TRBD1	TRBJ1-5	TGTGCCAGTAGTACAAGGGGACAGGGGGGAGCGAAACCATATCAGCCCCAGCATTTT	CASSTRGQGGAKPYQPQHF
NA	13	TRBV12-5	TRBD1	TRBJ2-7	TGTGCTAGTGGCCCGGACAGGGACTACGAGCAGTACTTC	CASGPDRDYEQYF
few	17	TRBV7-9	TRBD2	TRBJ2-1	TGTGCCAGCAGCTTAGCGATAGGCGGGAGGTCCTACAATGAGCAGTTCTTC	CASSLAIGGRSYNEQFF